Included here is one TCR beta chain sequence, with context. What it binds is unknown. At one of its ends the junction is not consistent with the germline gene, which may arise from a read error. Other DNA sequences in the same sample also yield this CDR3. This sample stems from a study of graft-versus-host responses after intestinal transplantation. Germline V lookup: CDR1 SGHRS, CDR2 YFSETQ. This CDR3 region has 16 residues. Data came from immunoSEQ multiplex PCR; TCRdb stores just in-frame clones and leaves some out. This table has around 100,000 clones, 90% to 95% appearing once. The chain links TRBV5-1 to TRBJ2-7; 9 nucleotides agree with TRBD2. The sequencing used unstimulated CD4+ T cells sorted from spleen or lymph node cells, collected before transplant. This clonotype originated in a human donor who was the organ donor for an intestinal transplant. For the CDR3, the DNA is TGCGCCAGCACCCTTACGGGGCGGGGGGGCTGGTACGAGCAGTACTTT. Translating gives CASTLTGRGGWYEQYF.